This passage covers 25 T cell receptor beta chains from one sample sequenced in a study of a mutant IDH1 vaccine in newly diagnosed glioma (dated by TCRdb to 2020 to 2023). Antigen specificity for these receptors is unknown. Libraries were prepared through the immunoSEQ multiplex PCR assay. Held by TCRdb, this immuneACCESS table contains in-frame sequences only and omits some clones. Under half of the omission traces to an unresolved V gene where checked; the cause of the rest is unknown. The sample table records approximately 60,000 clones; under 85% of these occur just once. The top ten clones comprise approximately 3.5% of the sample. The label giving this sample's time point can be read as: week 47, end of study. Each vaccine dose, consisting of 300 ug of a 20-mer mutant IDH1 peptide in Montanide, was administered subcutaneously with topical imiquimod. The sample was PBMCs, taken from a glioma patient whose treatment included an IDH1 peptide vaccine. The receptors were gathered from a woman aged 45 to 65 with glioma.

V and J are TRBV6-5 and TRBJ1-2, with D unclear. The CDR3 is 16 residues long. CDR1 and CDR2 from the germline V gene are MNHEY and SVGAGI. Trimming removed 0 bases at V and 2 bases at J, with 13 bases between. The CDR3 protein is CASSYSMLSLNYGYTF. CDR3 nucleotides: TGTGCCAGCAGTTACTCGATGCTCTCCCTCAACTATGGCTACACCTTC.

In its sample, this clone was seen once. This chain links TRBV29-1 with TRBJ1-2; possible D gene TRBD1, 5 bases. This CDR3 contains 15 residues. V lost 6 bases, J lost 7 bases, and 24 bases lay in between. Germline CDR1 and CDR2: SQVTM and ANQGSEA. DNA of the CDR3: TGCAGCGTGGGCGCGACTAGGACGGGAACAGGTGGCTACACCTTC. This sequence encodes CSVGATRTGTGGYTF. The entire variable domain, with the rest obtained from reference TRBV29-1 and TRBJ1-2, is as follows: SAVISQKPSRDICQRGTSLTIQCQVDSQVTMMFWYRQQPGQSLTLIATANQGSEATYESGFVIDKFPISRPNLTFSTLTVSNMSPEDSSIYLCSVGATRTGTGGYTFGSGTRLTVV.

The V gene is TRBV27, the J gene TRBJ2-1, with D perhaps matching TRBD1 (6 bases). V was trimmed by 5 bases and J by 3 bases, leaving 14 bases between them. This CDR3 contains 15 residues. CDR1 and CDR2 (germline): MNHEY, SMNVEV (reference sequence). The CDR3 coding sequence is TGTGCCAGCAGTCCCCCCACAGGGAACTACAATGAGCAGTTCTTC. Translated: CASSPPTGNYNEQFF.

This chain joins TRBV15 and TRBJ2-7, with D possibly being TRBD2 (6 bases). The CDR3 runs to 14 residues. Per germline, CDR1 LNHNV and CDR2 YYDKDF (reference sequence). V lost 2 bases and J lost 0, with 8 bases in between. CDR3 residues: CATSRSGASYEQYF. The CDR3 DNA reads as TGTGCCACCAGCAGATCGGGAGCCTCCTACGAGCAGTACTTC.

As DNA, the CDR3 is TGTGCCAGCAGGACCTCGGGGGCCTACGAGCAGTACTTC. It is translated as CASRTSGAYEQYF. The chain recombines TRBV28 with TRBJ2-7, with D possibly TRBD2 on 6 matching bases. This CDR3 region has 13 residues. V was pared by 6 bases and J by 2 bases, with 11 bases between. The germline gives CDR1 MDHEN, CDR2 SYDVKM.

This clone was recorded once. This chain connects TRBV30 to TRBJ2-5; D assignment may be TRBD1 or TRBD2 (5 bases each). The assigned J gene may be wrong: the sequence end matches TRBJ2-7 better. Germline CDR1 is GTSNPN and CDR2 is SVGIG (reference sequence). CDR3 length: 16 amino acids. Written as DNA, the CDR3 is TGTGCCTGGAGTGTACTACCTCGAGGGGATTCCTACGAGCAGTACTTC. This codes for CAWSVLPRGDSYEQYF.

This clone appeared a single time. This chain links TRBV7-9 with TRBJ2-7, with D perhaps given as TRBD1 or TRBD2 (6 bases each). The CDR3 extends over 14 amino acids. Germline V gene data show CDR1 as SEHNR and CDR2 as FQNEAQ (reference sequence). The V end was cut by 3 bases, the J end by 2 bases, with 11 bases between. For the CDR3, the DNA is TGTGCCAGCAGCTTCGGAGGGGGACCCTACGAGCAGTACTTC. Translating gives CASSFGGGPYEQYF.

The chain links TRBV18 to TRBJ1-5; D unclear. The CDR3 consists of 13 residues. Deletions cut 4 bases from V and 6 bases from J, with 10 bases between. The germline CDR1 and CDR2 sequences are KGHSH and LQKENI. The CDR3 sequence: CASSRSSTQPQHF. The CDR3 DNA follows: TGTGCCAGCTCACGTTCATCAACTCAGCCCCAGCATTTT.

The rearrangement uses TRBV19 and TRBJ1-5; D is unclear. Trimming took 1 base from V and 3 from J, leaving 10 bases between them. The CDR3 is 15 residues long. The germline gives CDR1 LNHDA, CDR2 SQIVND (reference sequence). The CDR3: CASSIGYGINQPQHF. The CDR3, as DNA: TGTGCCAGTAGTATAGGGTACGGAATCAATCAGCCCCAGCATTTT.

The CDR3 sequence: CASKGTSTEAFF. The DNA of the CDR3 is TGTGCCAGCAAAGGGACGTCTACTGAAGCTTTCTTT. The rearrangement joins TRBV28 to TRBJ1-1; tentatively, D is TRBD1 (5 bases). V dropped 7 bases and J dropped 5 bases, with 11 bases sitting between them. Germline CDR1 reads MDHEN; CDR2 reads SYDVKM. CDR3 size: 12 residues.

V and J are TRBV14 and TRBJ2-4; D perhaps matches TRBD2 (6 bases). The CDR3 has 15 amino acids. Looked up from germline, CDR1 is SGHDN and CDR2 is FVKESK. V was pared by 5 bases and J by 4 bases, with 15 bases between. CDR3 sequence (DNA): TGTGCCAGCAGCGAGCCGGGGGTTCTGAAAAACATTCAGTACTTC. Residues: CASSEPGVLKNIQYF.

This clone showed up just a few times. This chain uses TRBV7-9 with TRBJ1-1; D unclear. The germline gives CDR1 SEHNR, CDR2 FQNEAQ (reference sequence). There are 14 residues in the CDR3. Trimming shortened V by 2 bases and J by 1 base, and 8 bases separated the two germline ends. Here the CDR3 DNA reads TGTGCCAGCAGCTTACGGACTGCGAACACTGAAGCTTTCTTT. Translation: CASSLRTANTEAFF. Together with reference TRBV7-9 and TRBJ1-1, the CDR3 gives the full variable domain: DTGVSQNPRHKITKRGQNVTFRCDPISEHNRLYWYRQTLGQGPEFLTYFQNEAQLEKSRLLSDRFSAERPKGSFSTLEIQRTEQGDSAMYLCASSLRTANTEAFFGQGTRLTVV.

V usage is TRBV9 and J usage is TRBJ1-3; D is possibly TRBD1 (6 bases). CDR1 SGDLS and CDR2 YYNGEE come from the germline V gene. Trimming removed 4 bases at V and 0 bases at J, with 29 bases between. This CDR3 is built from 21 residues. Written as DNA, the CDR3 is TGTGCCAGCAGCTTCAGCCGGGACAAGGGGGGTTGGGGTCTCTCTGGAAACACCATATATTTT. It encodes CASSFSRDKGGWGLSGNTIYF.

The chain's CDR3 is CASSPNKGYEQYF. Written as DNA, the CDR3 is TGCGCCAGCAGCCCTAATAAAGGCTACGAGCAGTACTTC. The J gene is TRBJ2-7, the V gene TRBV5-1; no clear D. The CDR3 extends over 13 amino acids. Germline lookup yields CDR1 SGHRS and CDR2 YFSETQ. V was trimmed by 4 bases and J by 3 bases, leaving 11 bases between them.

The chain links TRBV9 to TRBJ1-1; D is possibly TRBD1 (5 bases). The CDR3 length is 17 residues. Trimming removed 1 base from V and 0 bases from J, with 16 bases in between. Germline V lookup: CDR1 SGDLS, CDR2 YYNGEE. The CDR3: CASSVQGGMGMNTEAFF. The CDR3 nucleotides read TGTGCCAGCAGCGTACAGGGTGGGATGGGGATGAACACTGAAGCTTTCTTT. Looking up the rest from reference TRBV9 and TRBJ1-1 gives the full variable domain: DSGVTQTPKHLITATGQRVTLRCSPRSGDLSVYWYQQSLDQGLQFLIQYYNGEERAKGNILERFSAQQFPDLHSELNLSSLELGDSALYFCASSVQGGMGMNTEAFFGQGTRLTVV.

The rearrangement joins TRBV7-2 to TRBJ1-2; the D is unclear. The CDR3 contains 14 residues. Germline CDR1 is SGHTA and CDR2 is FQGNSA. Trimming took 5 bases from V and 8 from J, leaving 18 bases between them. For the CDR3, the DNA is TGTGCCAGCAGCCTCGACCCAGCAGCTCACGGCTACACCTTC. Translating it yields CASSLDPAAHGYTF.

Of note for this clone: The junction differs from germline at one of its ends, possibly a read error. CDR3: CASSLGQSSEQYF. The CDR3 bases are TGTGCCAGCAGTTTAGGTCAGTCCTCCGAGCAGTACTTC. The V gene is TRBV28, the J gene TRBJ2-7; D is uncertain. Germline lookup yields CDR1 MDHEN and CDR2 SYDVKM. The length of the CDR3 is 13 residues.

The rearrangement uses TRBV9 and TRBJ1-5, with 10 nucleotides matching TRBD1. The CDR3 has 16 amino acids. The V gene's germline CDR1 is SGDLS and CDR2 YYNGEE. With V trimmed by 3 bases and J by 0 bases, 3 bases remained unmatched. The CDR3 is CASSDGDRGSNQPQHF. The CDR3 nucleotides read TGTGCCAGCAGCGACGGGGACAGGGGTAGCAATCAGCCCCAGCATTTT.

The chain joins TRBV6-6 to TRBJ1-5, with D maybe TRBD1 (5 bases). In germline, CDR1 is MNHNY, CDR2 SVGAGI (reference sequence). This CDR3 comprises 15 residues. Between the trimmed V and J ends, which lost 5 bases and 5 bases, there was a span of 16 bases. CDR3: CASSPFVRADQPQHF. Written as DNA, the CDR3 is TGTGCCAGCAGTCCTTTCGTCAGGGCAGATCAGCCCCAGCATTTT.

This clone has only a few counts. The chain employs TRBV5-1 and TRBJ2-2, with unresolved D. Trimming stripped 5 bases from V and 7 bases from J, with 9 bases between. The CDR3 has 12 amino acids. The germline V gene encodes CDR1 SGHRS and CDR2 YFSETQ. CDR3 amino acids: CASRDPIGELFF. The CDR3 DNA follows: TGCGCCAGCAGGGACCCGATCGGGGAGCTGTTTTTT.

The rearrangement joins TRBV9 to TRBJ2-1; 9 bases are a match to TRBD2. Germline V gives CDR1 SGDLS, CDR2 YYNGEE. The V and J ends lost 4 bases and 5 bases, in that order; junction bases with no gene match: 13. The CDR3 has 17 residues. This CDR3 is CASSSQPERGANNEQFF. CDR3 DNA sequence: TGTGCCAGCAGCTCTCAACCCGAGCGGGGGGCTAACAATGAGCAGTTCTTC.

The V gene is TRBV6-1, the J gene TRBJ1-5, with 8 nucleotides matching TRBD1. The V gene end was trimmed by 6 bases and the J gene end by 3 bases; junction bases not matched to a gene: 1. CDR1 is MNHNS, CDR2 SASEGT, per germline. The CDR3 extends over 13 amino acids. The CDR3 loop is CASSRGLNQPQHF. Here the CDR3 DNA reads TGTGCCAGCAGCAGGGGGCTCAATCAGCCCCAGCATTTT.

The chain joins TRBV4-1 to TRBJ1-1; TRBD1 agrees at 7 bases. CDR1 and CDR2 from the germline V gene are MGHRA and YSYEKL. Trimming cost V 6 bases and J 6 bases; bases outside gene matches: 10. The CDR3 loop spans 14 amino acids. The CDR3 sequence is CASRLTGADAEAFF. The CDR3 DNA reads TGCGCCAGCAGGTTAACAGGGGCTGACGCTGAAGCTTTCTTT.

J is TRBJ2-5 and V is TRBV10-1; D uncertain. V dropped 0 bases and J dropped 7 bases, with 6 bases sitting between them. Germline V gives CDR1 WNHNN, CDR2 SYGVQD (reference sequence). This CDR3 comprises 12 residues. CDR3 coding DNA: TGCGCCAGCAGTGAGTCCCTAGGGACCCAGTACTTC. It codes for CASSESLGTQYF.

This clone was observed once. V gene TRBV27 combines with J gene TRBJ2-7, with D uncertain. Germline values: CDR1 MNHEY, CDR2 SMNVEV (reference sequence). This CDR3 contains 14 residues. Trimming pared 5 bases from V and 4 bases from J, leaving 15 bases between. CDR3: CASSLSGPAYEQYF. The CDR3 DNA follows: TGTGCCAGCAGTCTCTCAGGACCCGCTTACGAGCAGTACTTC.